A selection of T cell receptor beta chains follows, all from one sample in a study of T cell responses to AZD1222 COVID-19 vaccine. Measured with immunoSEQ multiplex PCR; TCRdb has only the in-frame clones, and not every one. The repertoire has approximately 180,000 clones, 85% to 90% of them found once; the top ten carry over 6%. Source: peripheral blood, taken on day 0 of AZD1222 vaccination. These receptors came from an adult in good health. Both conserved end residues are part of each CDR3. Fields, in order: clone size, J gene, V gene, D gene, CDR3 DNA, CDR3 protein. D genes are given only for firm matches. Only some rows state a clone size, as once, few, many or a class for expanded clones.

size: -; J: TRBJ1-6; V: TRBV11-2; D: -; DNA: TGTGCCAGCAGCTCATTGACAGGTTCTTATTCACCCCTCCACTTT; CDR3: CASSSLTGSYSPLHF
size: -; J: TRBJ2-2; V: TRBV7-9; D: TRBD2; DNA: TGTGCCAGCAGCTCTCCGACTAGCGGGGGGACTAACACCGGGGAGCTGTTTTTT; CDR3: CASSSPTSGGTNTGELFF
size: -; J: TRBJ2-5; V: TRBV5-1; D: -; DNA: TGCGCCAGCAGCTTAACGGGCGAGGAGACCCAGTACTTC; CDR3: CASSLTGEETQYF
size: -; J: TRBJ2-1; V: TRBV23-1; D: -; DNA: TGCGCCAGCAGTCAGAAGGCCGCCTTCGAGTACTACAATGAGCAGTTCTTC; CDR3: CASSQKAAFEYYNEQFF
size: -; J: TRBJ1-1; V: TRBV2; D: TRBD1; DNA: TGTGCCAGCAGTGAAGGGGACAGGGGATGGACTGAAGCTTTCTTT; CDR3: CASSEGDRGWTEAFF
size: -; J: TRBJ1-5; V: TRBV19; D: -; DNA: TGTGCCAGTAGTATAGTCAGGGATCATAGCAATCAGCCCCAGCATTTT; CDR3: CASSIVRDHSNQPQHF
size: few; J: TRBJ2-2; V: TRBV9; D: -; DNA: TGTGCCAGCAGGAGAGACCCCAACACCGGGGAGCTGTTTTTT; CDR3: CASRRDPNTGELFF
size: -; J: TRBJ2-3; V: TRBV5-4; D: -; DNA: TGTGCCAGCAGCAACGACGGAGCGGCCGTAGATACGCAGTATTTT; CDR3: CASSNDGAAVDTQYF
size: -; J: TRBJ1-6; V: TRBV14; D: -; DNA: TGTGCCAGCAGCCAAGATAGGTACCAAACTGAGGCCCTCCACTTT; CDR3: CASSQDRYQTEALHF
size: -; J: TRBJ2-7; V: TRBV19; D: -; DNA: TGTGCCAGTAGTATATCCCCAACCAGCTCCTACGAGCAGTACTTC; CDR3: CASSISPTSSYEQYF
size: -; J: TRBJ1-1; V: TRBV14; D: -; DNA: TGTGCCAGCAGCCAAGATGTGGTTTCGTCGGAAGCTTTCTTT; CDR3: CASSQDVVSSEAFF
size: -; J: TRBJ1-6; V: TRBV7-3; D: -; DNA: TGTGCCAGCAGCTTAAACGAGGAGGATTCACCCCTCCACTTT; CDR3: CASSLNEEDSPLHF
size: -; J: TRBJ2-1; V: TRBV19; D: -; DNA: TGTGCCAGTAGTATAGCGGGATATAATGAGCAGTTCTTC; CDR3: CASSIAGYNEQFF
size: -; J: TRBJ2-1; V: TRBV5-1; D: -; DNA: TGCGCCAGCAGCTTTGAAATCAATGAGCAGTTCTTC; CDR3: CASSFEINEQFF
size: -; J: TRBJ1-1; V: TRBV7-8; D: -; DNA: TGTGCCAGCAGCTCCGGGACAACGAACACTGAAGCTTTCTTT; CDR3: CASSSGTTNTEAFF
size: -; J: TRBJ1-2; V: TRBV2; D: TRBD1; DNA: TGTGCCAGCAGCGGGACAGGGGGGAGCTCTTATGGCTACACCTTC; CDR3: CASSGTGGSSYGYTF
size: -; J: TRBJ2-7; V: TRBV2; D: -; DNA: TGTGCCAGCAGTGACCTCGGAGGGGGTCACGAGCAGTACTTC; CDR3: CASSDLGGGHEQYF
size: -; J: TRBJ1-1; V: TRBV12-3/TRBV12-4; D: -; DNA: TGTGCCAGCTTACAGTACCAGTTGTCTGAAGCTTTCTTT; CDR3: CASLQYQLSEAFF
size: once; J: TRBJ2-7; V: TRBV9; D: -; DNA: TGTGCCAGCAGCGTAGTTTCGACAGGCTACGAGCAGTACTTC; CDR3: CASSVVSTGYEQYF
size: -; J: TRBJ1-2; V: TRBV6-5; D: TRBD1; DNA: TGTGCCAGCAGTTACTCGACAGGGGCTGGGGGCTACACCTTC; CDR3: CASSYSTGAGGYTF
size: -; J: TRBJ1-4; V: TRBV5-1; D: -; DNA: TGCGCCAGCAGCTTGTTCGGGTCTAATGAAAAACTGTTTTTT; CDR3: CASSLFGSNEKLFF
size: -; J: TRBJ2-1; V: TRBV7-6; D: TRBD2; DNA: TGTGCCAGCAGCTTAAGCGGGGATGAGCAGTTCTTC; CDR3: CASSLSGDEQFF
size: -; J: TRBJ2-7; V: TRBV2; D: TRBD1; DNA: TGTGCCAGCATCCTGGGGCAGGGGGTAGGCGAGCAGTACTTC; CDR3: CASILGQGVGEQYF
size: once; J: TRBJ2-2; V: TRBV18; D: -; DNA: TGTGCCAGCTCACCGAACCTGAACACCGCCACCGGGGAGCTGTTTTTT; CDR3: CASSPNLNTATGELFF
size: -; J: TRBJ1-2; V: TRBV3-1/TRBV3-2; D: -; DNA: TGTGCCAGCAGCCAGGCGACGGGCTACACCTTC; CDR3: CASSQATGYTF
size: -; J: TRBJ2-2; V: TRBV4-1; D: TRBD1; DNA: TGCGCCAGCAGCCTACAAAAGGGGACAGGGGGTCCCCAATCGAACACCGGGGAGCTGTTTTTT; CDR3: CASSLQKGTGGPQSNTGELFF
size: -; J: TRBJ1-4; V: TRBV27; D: -; DNA: TGTGCCAGCAGTACTACAAGCTTTGCAACTAATGAAAAACTGTTTTTT; CDR3: CASSTTSFATNEKLFF